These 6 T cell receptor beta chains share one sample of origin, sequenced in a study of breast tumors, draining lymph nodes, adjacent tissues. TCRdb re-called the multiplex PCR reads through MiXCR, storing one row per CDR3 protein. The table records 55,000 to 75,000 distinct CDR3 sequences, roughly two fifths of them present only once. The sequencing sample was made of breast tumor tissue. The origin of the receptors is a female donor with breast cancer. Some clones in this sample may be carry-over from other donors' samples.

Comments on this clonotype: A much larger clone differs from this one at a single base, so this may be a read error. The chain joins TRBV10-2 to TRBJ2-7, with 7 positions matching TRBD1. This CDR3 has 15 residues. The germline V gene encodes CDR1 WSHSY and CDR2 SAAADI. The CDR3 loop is CASSRQGTISYGQYF. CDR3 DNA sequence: TGTGCCAGCAGCCGACAGGGAACGATCTCCTACGGGCAGTACTTC.

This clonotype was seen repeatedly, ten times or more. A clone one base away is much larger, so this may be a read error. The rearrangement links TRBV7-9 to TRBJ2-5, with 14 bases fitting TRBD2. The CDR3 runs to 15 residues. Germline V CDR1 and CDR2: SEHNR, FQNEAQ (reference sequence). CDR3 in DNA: TGTGCCAGCAGCTGGACTAGCGGGGGGCTGGAGACCCAGCACTTC. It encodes CASSWTSGGLETQHF.

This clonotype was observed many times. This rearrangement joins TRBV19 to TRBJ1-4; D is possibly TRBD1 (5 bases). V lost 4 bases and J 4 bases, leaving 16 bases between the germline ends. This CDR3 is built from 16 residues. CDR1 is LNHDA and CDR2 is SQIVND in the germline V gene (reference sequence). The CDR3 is CASSTKQGRDNEKLFF. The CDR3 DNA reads TGTGCCAGTAGTACGAAGCAGGGCAGAGATAATGAAAAACTGTTTTTT.

The CDR3 DNA follows: TGTGCCAGCAGTGAAGAGGGCGCGGACGACCAGCCCCAGCATTTT. This sequence encodes CASSEEGADDQPQHF. The chain has TRBV25-1 and TRBJ1-5; D not certain. Germline V gene data show CDR1 as MGHDK and CDR2 as SYGVNS. V was shortened by 2 bases and J by 7 bases, with 15 bases between the two germline ends. This CDR3 has 15 residues.

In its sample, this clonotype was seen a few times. CDR3 nucleotides: TGTGCCAGCAGATTATCCAATACAGATGGAAAACTGTTTTTT. Residues: CASRLSNTDGKLFF. This chain joins TRBV6-5 and TRBJ1-4; no definite D call. The CDR3 contains 14 residues. The V gene's germline CDR1 is MNHEY and CDR2 SVGAGI. V was pared by 6 bases and J by 10 bases, with 18 bases between.

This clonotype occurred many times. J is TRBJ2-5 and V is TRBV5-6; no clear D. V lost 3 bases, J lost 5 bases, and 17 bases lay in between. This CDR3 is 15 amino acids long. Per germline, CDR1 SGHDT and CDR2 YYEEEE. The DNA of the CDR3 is TGTGCCAGCAGCTCACTTAGGTGGAGCCGGGAGACCCAGTACTTC. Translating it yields CASSSLRWSRETQYF.